This is a list of T cell receptor beta chains from one sample in a study of tumor-infiltrating lymphocytes in primary liver carcinoma. TCRdb re-called the multiplex PCR reads through MiXCR, storing one row per CDR3 protein. The sample contains about 75,000 distinct CDR3 sequences, 69% of which appear only once. Sequencing was done on a sample of tumor-adjacent normal liver tissue. The receptors stem from a man between 35 and 55 years old with primary liver carcinoma and hepatitis B virus infection. The CDR3 runs from the conserved cysteine through the conserved F or W. The D gene is left open where the match is weak. The size entry is marked missing in some rows and otherwise reads once, few, many or a size class.

v_call	j_call	clone_size	d_call	cdr3_nt	cdr3_aa
TRBV5-1	TRBJ2-3	many	NA	TGCGCCAGCAGCACGGACACGACAGATACGCAGTATTTT	CASSTDTTDTQYF
TRBV9	TRBJ2-7	NA	NA	TGTGTCAGTAGCGCACGGACAGGAGGGGGCTACGAGCAGTACTTC	CVSSARTGGGYEQYF
TRBV7-9	TRBJ2-2	NA	TRBD1	TGTGCCAGCAGCCGACAGGGGGCCTGGGAGCTGTCTTTT	CASSRQGAWELSF
TRBV5-4	TRBJ2-7	NA	NA	TGTGTCAGCAGCCCTAATAGCGAGCCCTACGAGCAGTACTTC	CVSSPNSEPYEQYF
TRBV11-2	TRBJ2-5	NA	TRBD2	TGTGCCAGCAACTTAGATCCGTGCACTAGCGGGAGAGGAGAGACCCAGTACTTC	CASNLDPCTSGRGETQYF
TRBV2	TRBJ2-1	NA	NA	TGTGCCCTCTCTGCCGGGAATGAGTATTTCTTC	CALSAGNEYFF
TRBV11-1	TRBJ2-3	NA	TRBD2	TGTGCCAGCGCGGGGGGAGCTGGCACATATACGCAGTATTTT	CASAGGAGTYTQYF
TRBV6-2/TRBV6-3	TRBJ2-7	NA	TRBD2	TGTGCCGGCAGTTGGACTAGCGGGAGTGGGGAGCAGCACTTC	CAGSWTSGSGEQHF
TRBV24-1	TRBJ1-1	NA	TRBD1	TGTACCACCACTCGGGACAGCGTAAACACTGAAGCTTTCTTT	CTTTRDSVNTEAFF
TRBV6-5	TRBJ2-2	few	NA	TGTGCCAGCAGTTACCAGGACACCGGGCAGCTGTTTTTT	CASSYQDTGQLFF
TRBV6-2/TRBV6-3	TRBJ2-3	NA	NA	TGTGCCAGCAGCTTCCTCCGACTAGTGGGAGTGGGGGCAGATACCCAGTATTTT	CASSFLRLVGVGADTQYF
TRBV6-2/TRBV6-3	TRBJ2-6	once	NA	TGTGCCACCCTCCCCCACGGGTCTGGGGCCAACGTCCTGACTTTC	CATLPHGSGANVLTF
TRBV6-5	TRBJ2-5	NA	NA	TGTGCCACCCAGTGGGATCTCCAAGAGACCCAGTACTTC	CATQWDLQETQYF
TRBV5-1	TRBJ2-6	NA	NA	TGCGCCAGCACATCCCAGGGGAGATCTGGGGCCAACGTCCTGACTTTC	CASTSQGRSGANVLTF
TRBV5-4	TRBJ2-1	few	NA	TGTACCAGCAGCTTGGCATCCGGAAGGAATGAGCAGTTCTTC	CTSSLASGRNEQFF
TRBV4-2	TRBJ2-1	few	TRBD2	TGTGCCAGCAGCCCGACTAGCGGGATCTCCTACAATGAGCAGTTCTTC	CASSPTSGISYNEQFF
TRBV6-2/TRBV6-3	TRBJ2-7	NA	NA	TGTGCCTGCAGTTACGATGTACCATACGAGCAATACTTC	CACSYDVPYEQYF
TRBV5-6	TRBJ2-1	many	NA	TGTGCCAGCACCGATTCTCCTTATTGGGATGAGCAGTTCTTC	CASTDSPYWDEQFF
TRBV6-5	TRBJ2-4	few	TRBD1	TGTGCCAGCAGTTCTCCGGGACAGGGGATGAACATTCAGTACTTC	CASSSPGQGMNIQYF
TRBV5-6	TRBJ2-5	NA	NA	TGTGCCAGCATCCCGGGGCAGGGGCTACAGACCCAGTACTTC	CASIPGQGLQTQYF
TRBV7-3	TRBJ2-5	few	TRBD1	TGTGCCAGCAGCCGGACAGGGGAGACCCAGTACTTC	CASSRTGETQYF
TRBV29-1	TRBJ1-1	NA	NA	TGCAGCGTCGGTAGGGGAGCTGAAGCTTTCTTT	CSVGRGAEAFF
TRBV29-1	TRBJ2-5	once	NA	TGTAGCGTTGAATCCGTGGCGGGTAGATCGGAGACCCAGTACTTC	CSVESVAGRSETQYF
TRBV2	TRBJ2-1	NA	NA	TGCGCCAACAGTGAAGCCCCTACTGGGGGACCCTACAATGAGCAGTTCTTC	CANSEAPTGGPYNEQFF
TRBV7-9	TRBJ2-1	NA	TRBD1	TGTGCCAGCAGCCCCCGGGACAGGGATGTCAATGAGCAGTTCTTC	CASSPRDRDVNEQFF
TRBV10-3	TRBJ2-7	NA	NA	TGTGCCATCAGGACCTCGACAGAGAACGAGCAGTACTTC	CAIRTSTENEQYF
TRBV5-6	TRBJ2-1	NA	NA	TGTCCCAGCAGCTCGGAGGGGCTTAGCTCCTACAATGAGCAGTTCTTC	CPSSSEGLSSYNEQFF
TRBV7-8	TRBJ2-1	NA	NA	TGCGCCAGCAGCCCGCTTAGAGGTTCATCGGTCTCCTACAATGAGCAGTTCTTC	CASSPLRGSSVSYNEQFF
TRBV5-4	TRBJ2-7	NA	TRBD1	TGTGCCAGCAGCTCACTGGACAGGGGGCTATACGAGCAGTACTTC	CASSSLDRGLYEQYF
TRBV11-2	TRBJ2-4	medium-sized	TRBD1	TGTGCCAGCAGACCCCCCGGGACAGGGTTTAACATTCAGTACTTC	CASRPPGTGFNIQYF
TRBV4-1	TRBJ2-7	NA	NA	TGCGCCAGCAGCCGAAGGGAGAGATCCTACGAGCAGTACTTC	CASSRRERSYEQYF
TRBV2	TRBJ2-7	NA	TRBD1	TGTACCAGCAACGACAGGGGTAGCTCCTACGAGCAGTACTTC	CTSNDRGSSYEQYF
TRBV12-3/TRBV12-4	TRBJ1-5	many	NA	TGTGCCAGCAGTCCAGCGGGGGATAGCAATCAGCCCCAGCATTTT	CASSPAGDSNQPQHF
TRBV4-1	TRBJ2-5	NA	TRBD1	TGCGCAAGCAGCCTAGGGACAGGGGGCACCTGGGAGACCCAGTACTTC	CASSLGTGGTWETQYF
TRBV11-1	TRBJ1-6	NA	NA	TGCGCCAGCAGCCGGATACTGGTTTCACCCCTCCACTTT	CASSRILVSPLHF